Included here is one T cell receptor beta chain sequence, with context. What it binds is unknown. Germline CDR1 is SGHAT and CDR2 is FQNNGV. Trimming took off 6 bases at V and 3 bases at J, with 15 bases between the two ends. The CDR3 has 15 amino acids. This entry comes from a study of cytomegalovirus exposure and HLA in healthy donors. PCR was performed using 60 Vbeta and 13 Jbeta primers. TCRdb keeps only in-frame clones here, not all; method: immunoSEQ multiplex PCR. The sample holds approximately 170,000 clones, roughly 65% seen once. Whole-study results and caveats: Associated with cytomegalovirus, according to the listing, were 150 to 200 TCR beta chains. Serostatus for CMV was the only available immune exposure information. The study found most TCR sequences rare, yet found some public TCRs in many donors. When a later analysis was performed, an Asian-associated ancestry cluster reportedly had fewer N-insertions than the roughly 690-donor mean.

J is TRBJ2-1 and V is TRBV11-2, with D perhaps matching TRBD2 (5 bases). The specimen was PBMCs. The sequence was collected from a woman aged 18-29 years in good health and CMV-seropositive. This CDR3 is CASSSVLVDYNEQFF. CDR3 sequence (DNA): TGTGCCAGCAGTTCAGTACTAGTGGACTACAATGAGCAGTTCTTC.